The clone carrying this T cell receptor (beta chain) has ten or more counts. The antigen remains unidentified. Diagnoses rested on clinical symptoms, serum thyroxine and TRAb, thyroid ultrasound and orbital computed tomography. This sample stems from a study of T cells in Graves' hyperthyroidism and ophthalmopathy. The wider study: Peripheral blood was obtained at initial diagnosis, preceding any treatment.

Germline trimming cut 0 bases from V and 7 bases from J; bases unmatched to any gene: 5. This CDR3 spans 15 amino acids. The germline gives CDR1 SGHNT, CDR2 YYREEE (reference sequence). Amplified TCR beta CDR3 regions derived from RNA transcripts. A set of HTBI primers served as the primers for a first-round RT-PCR of the TCR CDR3. TCRdb analysed the multiplex PCR reads with MiXCR anew, one entry per CDR3 protein. The sample has approximately 300,000 distinct CDR3 sequences, about 19% seen once; the top ten hold roughly 39%. Findings of the study overall: In validation, the model predicted ophthalmopathy. These predictions came a median about 6.2 months before onset. Appearing also in blood were most of the thyroid clonotypes expanded above 0.001.

The sequencing sample was made of blood. This chain links TRBV5-4 with TRBJ2-1; 9 bases align to TRBD2. The receptor was derived from a man aged 50-60 years with Graves' ophthalmopathy. CDR3 nucleotide sequence: TGTGCCAGCAGCTTGGCTAGCGGGGCTTATAATGAGCAGTTCTTC. Its protein is CASSLASGAYNEQFF.